This T cell receptor (beta chain) was identified in a study of blood T cell repertoires in COVID-19. At the level of the study: COVID-19 samples from acute and convalescent phases originated in the United States, Italy and Spain. In each case, the material was cDNA or gDNA derived from T cells, B-cell-depleted T cells, or PBMCs.

Original processing methods: From reference gene primer amplification, estimates of nucleated cell counts were derived. Sequencing used immunoSEQ multiplex PCR; TCRdb keeps in-frame clones, though not all of them. Clone size and V and J calls were adopted from that table, with D and trimming inferred from the DNA. In the table there are about 330,000 clones, 85% of which are singletons. From germline, CDR1 is MRHNA and CDR2 SNTAGT. The V end lost 2 bases, the J end lost 7 bases, and 14 bases lay between the germline ends. The CDR3 consists of 14 residues. The sequenced sample consisted of peripheral blood. This receptor was identified in a human donor in a cohort sampled during active COVID-19. The chain links TRBV6-4 to TRBJ2-5; TRBD2 might be the D (6 bases). Here the CDR3 DNA reads TGTGCCAGCAGTGACAAGAGCGGGTCCGGGACCCAGTACTTC. It specifies CASSDKSGSGTQYF.